The 14 T cell receptor beta chains below all came from one sample that was sequenced in a study of blood T cell repertoires in COVID-19. Only in-frame clones appear in the TCRdb table, and some are missing; sequencing was by immunoSEQ multiplex PCR. The table has 170,000 or so clones, around nine tenths seen once. Sequenced material: peripheral blood. Receptors were obtained from a man aged 55 to 69 with COVID-19, enrolled during active disease.

The chain uses TRBV5-8 and TRBJ1-5; D is ambiguous. The CDR3 extends over 14 amino acids. V dropped 4 bases and J dropped 0 bases, with 8 bases sitting between them. Germline-derived CDR1 and CDR2 are SGHTS and YDEGEE. The CDR3 region has the DNA TGTGCCAGCAGCGGAGATTATAGCAATCAGCCCCAGCATTTT. This gives the protein CASSGDYSNQPQHF.

The rearrangement links TRBV2 to TRBJ2-2; 7 bases line up with TRBD1. Per germline, CDR1 SNHLY and CDR2 FYNNEI. The CDR3 is made up of 15 amino acids. J gave up 3 bases and V 4 bases, and 5 bases lay outside the gene matches. The CDR3 spells CASSAAGGDTGELFF. In DNA, the CDR3 is TGTGCCAGCAGTGCGGCAGGGGGAGACACCGGGGAGCTGTTTTTT.

This clone was seen a single time. CDR3 region: CASAASGGAGITQYF. For the CDR3, the DNA is TGTGCCAGTGCCGCGAGCGGGGGGGCGGGCATTACGCAGTATTTT. J is TRBJ2-3 and V is TRBV19; TRBD2 matches at 10 bases. The V gene end was trimmed by 8 bases and the J gene end by 8 bases; junction bases not matched to a gene: 13. CDR1 is LNHDA, CDR2 SQIVND, per germline (reference sequence). The CDR3 is 15 amino acids.

This chain joins TRBV19 and TRBJ1-5, with TRBD1 identical over 8 bases. Losses at the gene ends were 1 base for V and 6 bases for J; bases not matched to a gene: 8. There are 16 residues in the CDR3. Germline values: CDR1 LNHDA, CDR2 SQIVND (reference sequence). The CDR3 loop reads CASSIVGQGAGQPQHF. CDR3 DNA: TGTGCCAGTAGTATAGTCGGGCAGGGGGCAGGTCAGCCCCAGCATTTT.

CDR3 coding DNA: TGCGCCAGCAGCCAAGGCCACACAGGGGGCTATGGCTACACCTTC. Amino acids: CASSQGHTGGYGYTF. This chain links TRBV4-3 with TRBJ1-2; 8 bases are shared with TRBD1. The CDR3 consists of 15 residues. CDR1 and CDR2 from the germline V gene are LGHNA and YSLEER. J was trimmed by 4 bases and V by 1 base; bases with no gene match: 5.

The V and J genes are TRBV6-5 and TRBJ1-5; a possible D gene is TRBD1 (5 bases). From germline, CDR1 is MNHEY and CDR2 SVGAGI. The V gene lost 2 bases and the J gene lost 2 bases, with 10 bases spanning the gap. This CDR3 comprises 15 residues. CDR3 loop: CASSYGGGGNQPQHF. The CDR3 coding sequence is TGTGCCAGCAGTTACGGGGGGGGTGGCAATCAGCCCCAGCATTTT.

The genes are TRBV20-1 and TRBJ2-4; D gene ambiguous. This CDR3 is built from 16 residues. Trimming took off 3 bases at V and 2 bases at J, with 17 bases between the two ends. CDR1 and CDR2 (germline): DFQATT, SNEGSKA (reference sequence). Here the CDR3 DNA reads TGCAGTGCTAGTACTTTTTTGGAGCCTACCAAAAACATTCAGTACTTC. Its protein is CSASTFLEPTKNIQYF.

The chain carries TRBV11-1 and TRBJ2-7; 7 bases fit TRBD1. The germline CDR1 and CDR2 sequences are SGHAT and FQDESV (reference sequence). This CDR3 comprises 15 residues. The V gene end was trimmed by 1 base and the J gene end by 3 bases; junction bases not matched to a gene: 6. CDR3 sequence reads: CASSLGQGSFYEQYF. The DNA of the CDR3 is TGTGCCAGCAGCTTAGGACAGGGTAGTTTCTACGAGCAGTACTTC.

The chain recombines TRBV13 with TRBJ2-5; TRBD2 aligns across 13 bases. CDR1 and CDR2 (germline): PRHDT, FYEKMQ (reference sequence). This CDR3 is 18 amino acids long. J gave up 1 base and V 5 bases, and 10 bases lay outside the gene matches. CDR3 sequence: CASSLTSGGPTSQETQYF. In DNA form, the CDR3 reads TGTGCCAGCAGCCTGACTAGCGGGGGGCCTACGTCCCAAGAGACCCAGTACTTC.

The rearrangement links TRBV19 to TRBJ1-1; D remains unclear. With 2 bases removed from V and 1 base from J, the gap between germline ends came to 14 bases. The CDR3 runs 16 residues. Germline CDR1 reads LNHDA; CDR2 reads SQIVND (reference sequence). CDR3 DNA sequence: TGTGCCAGTAGTATATTCCAGACAAGTAGGAACACTGAAGCTTTCTTT. Translation: CASSIFQTSRNTEAFF.

This clone was counted between two and nine times. This chain connects TRBV6-1 to TRBJ2-7; 7 nucleotides match TRBD2. The V gene end was trimmed by 3 bases and the J gene end by 6 bases; junction bases not matched to a gene: 8. There are 14 residues in the CDR3. Germline V gene lookup returns CDR1 MNHNS and CDR2 SASEGT. The CDR3 DNA reads TGTGCCAGCAGTGACACGCTAGCGGTGAGCGAGCAGTACTTC. It codes for CASSDTLAVSEQYF.

The rearrangement uses TRBV5-5 and TRBJ1-1; the D is unclear. Germline CDR1 reads SGHKS; CDR2 reads YYEKEE (reference sequence). The CDR3 runs 13 residues. V lost 2 bases and J 4 bases, leaving 9 bases between the germline ends. CDR3 in amino acids: CASSFTARTEAFF. CDR3 in DNA: TGTGCCAGCAGCTTTACTGCCCGCACTGAAGCTTTCTTT.

The chain couples TRBV7-2 to TRBJ1-4, with no clear D. V lost 1 base and J 8 bases, leaving 11 bases between the germline ends. The CDR3 has 14 amino acids. Germline V lookup: CDR1 SGHTA, CDR2 FQGNSA. The CDR3 sequence is CASSLDHSGEKLFF. The CDR3 DNA follows: TGTGCCAGCAGCTTAGACCATTCCGGGGAAAAACTGTTTTTT.

About this clone: Other DNA sequences in the sample encode the same CDR3. This rearrangement joins TRBV5-4 to TRBJ2-1, with a tentative D call TRBD2 (6 bases). The CDR3 has 15 amino acids. Germline CDR1 SGHNT, CDR2 YYREEE (reference sequence). Trimming removed 5 bases at V and 9 bases at J, with 21 bases between. As DNA, the CDR3 is TGTGCCAGCAGACCTTGGCGGGAAAGGGTTGTTGAGCAGTTCTTC. This sequence encodes CASRPWRERVVEQFF.